Each of the 23 T cell receptor beta chains below was sequenced from the same sample in a study of blood T cell repertoires in COVID-19. The data were produced by immunoSEQ multiplex PCR, yet TCRdb's version contains in-frame clones alone and is incomplete. The top ten hold about 3.3% of the sample, which has more than 95,000 clones, around 85% seen once. Input material: peripheral blood. The receptors were sampled from a woman over 75 with active or convalescent COVID-19.

Notes on this clone: Lacking the conserved final phenylalanine or tryptophan, this CDR3 likely reflects a read error. No DNA is shown, since the ends of the CDR3 on it are uncertain; the CDR3 is the one TCRdb lists. The rearrangement links TRBV6-5 to TRBJ2-7; the table's D gene call, TRBD2, was not cross checked with the DNA. CDR1 MNHEY and CDR2 SVGAGI come from the germline V gene. Ends included, the CDR3 has 12 residues. CDR3 amino acids: CASGSLSAETQL.

The chain is built from TRBV3-1 (or the pseudogene TRBV3-2) and TRBJ1-6; 10 bases agree with TRBD1. The junction had 7 bases not matched to a gene; V was cut back by 6 bases and J by 8 bases. This CDR3 contains 15 residues. Germline CDR1 and CDR2: LGHDT and YNNKEL (reference sequence). This chain's CDR3 is CASSQTTGGDSPLHF. The DNA of the CDR3 is TGTGCCAGCAGTCAGACGACAGGGGGCGATTCACCCCTCCACTTT.

Regarding this clone: Additional DNA sequences in this sample encode the identical CDR3. This chain uses TRBV30 with TRBJ1-1; no definite D call. Germline V CDR1 and CDR2: GTSNPN, SVGIG (reference sequence). The CDR3 contains 12 residues. Trimming removed 4 bases at V and 1 base at J, with 7 bases between. The CDR3 DNA reads TGTGCCTGGATCTCTAGGAACACTGAAGCTTTCTTT. Protein sequence: CAWISRNTEAFF.

The chain recombines TRBV27 with TRBJ1-5; 7 nucleotides align to TRBD1. Trimming removed 5 bases from V and 0 bases from J; junction bases left unmatched: 13. CDR1 is MNHEY and CDR2 is SMNVEV in the germline V gene (reference sequence). The CDR3 contains 18 residues. CDR3 bases: TGTGCCAGCAGTCCGAAGACAGGGCGAAAATATAGCAATCAGCCCCAGCATTTT. Amino acid sequence: CASSPKTGRKYSNQPQHF.

This rearrangement joins TRBV28 to TRBJ1-2, with D maybe TRBD1 (6 bases). CDR1 MDHEN and CDR2 SYDVKM come from the germline V gene. CDR3 size: 14 residues. V lost 5 bases and J lost 5, with 15 bases in between. The CDR3 DNA reads as TGTGCCAGCAGTCGGGGACAAGCATCATATGGCTACACCTTC. Encoded protein: CASSRGQASYGYTF.

The CDR3 here is CATGLAGGPQETQYF. CDR3 in DNA: TGTGCCACCGGACTAGCGGGAGGTCCCCAAGAGACCCAGTACTTC. The chain has TRBV19 and TRBJ2-5; 14 nucleotides line up with TRBD2. This CDR3 has 15 amino acids. CDR1 and CDR2 (germline): LNHDA, SQIVND (reference sequence). J lost 1 base, V lost 10 bases, and 5 bases had no gene match.

This clone was counted once. The chain carries TRBV27 and TRBJ2-6; D is uncertain. The CDR3 extends over 14 amino acids. In germline, CDR1 is MNHEY, CDR2 SMNVEV (reference sequence). The V and J ends lost 3 bases and 1 base respectively, with 4 bases between them. The CDR3 nucleotides read TGTGCCAGCAGTTTTACATCTGGGGCCAACGTCCTGACTTTC. This translates into CASSFTSGANVLTF.

The chain links TRBV18 to TRBJ2-7; D is possibly TRBD2 (5 bases). V lost 1 base and J lost 3, with 19 bases in between. This CDR3 spans 17 amino acids. Germline V gives CDR1 KGHSH, CDR2 LQKENI. Written as DNA, the CDR3 is TGTGCCAGCTCACCACGAGTCCGGGGAAGTTGGGACTACGAGCAGTACTTC. This codes for CASSPRVRGSWDYEQYF.

The chain recombines TRBV18 with TRBJ2-4; possibly TRBD2 for D (6 bases). From germline, CDR1 is KGHSH and CDR2 LQKENI. The CDR3 extends over 21 amino acids. Trimming shortened V by 1 base and J by 1 base, and 26 bases separated the two germline ends. CDR3: CASSPHRAAGRSGIAKNIQYF. The CDR3 DNA reads TGTGCCAGCTCACCACATAGGGCCGCGGGGCGGAGCGGTATTGCCAAAAACATTCAGTACTTC. Combining the CDR3 with reference TRBV18 and TRBJ2-4 gives the whole variable domain NAGVMQNPRHLVRRRGQEARLRCSPMKGHSHVYWYRQLPEEGLKFMVYLQKENIIDESGMPKERFSAEFPKEGPSILRIQQVVRGDSAAYFCASSPHRAAGRSGIAKNIQYFGAGTRLSVL.

The chain carries TRBV28 and TRBJ2-1, with D perhaps matching TRBD2 (5 bases). Germline assignment: CDR1 MDHEN and CDR2 SYDVKM. This CDR3 contains 15 residues. V shed 7 bases and J shed 6 bases, with 19 bases lying between them. DNA for the CDR3: TGTGCCAGCACCCTCGGGCTAGCTATAGGCAATGAGCAGTTCTTC. It codes for CASTLGLAIGNEQFF.

The rearrangement joins TRBV6-5 to TRBJ1-2; 7 bases align to TRBD1. The CDR3 consists of 14 residues. Germline trimming cut 6 bases from V and 10 bases from J; bases unmatched to any gene: 14. Germline CDR1 is MNHEY and CDR2 is SVGAGI. Written as DNA, the CDR3 is TGTGCCAGCAGCGCCGGGACAGAGTATGCTGCCTACACCTTC. Residues: CASSAGTEYAAYTF.

The V gene is TRBV27, the J gene TRBJ2-3; D gene uncertain. V was clipped by 1 base and J by 2 bases, with 4 bases between them. CDR3 length: 13 amino acids. Germline CDR1 reads MNHEY; CDR2 reads SMNVEV (reference sequence). The CDR3 protein is CASSLFNTDTQYF. In DNA form, the CDR3 reads TGTGCCAGCAGTTTATTCAACACAGATACGCAGTATTTT.

The chain uses TRBV11-2 and TRBJ1-2; D ambiguous. Germline CDR1 reads SGHAT; CDR2 reads FQNNGV. The CDR3 length is 16 residues. Trimming removed 5 bases from V and 3 bases from J, with 19 bases in between. The CDR3 here is CASSPRPTENYYGYTF. The CDR3, as DNA: TGTGCCAGCAGCCCGAGACCCACAGAGAACTACTATGGCTACACCTTC.

The chain combines TRBV7-9 with TRBJ2-1, with TRBD1 identical over 10 bases. CDR1 SEHNR and CDR2 FQNEAQ come from the germline V gene (reference sequence). J was trimmed by 8 bases and V by 3 bases; bases with no gene match: 4. The CDR3 contains 14 residues. For the CDR3, the DNA is TGTGCCAGCAGCTTTTTGACAGGGGGCTATGAGCAGTTCTTC. Protein sequence: CASSFLTGGYEQFF.

The chain recombines TRBV5-1 with TRBJ1-3, with D hard to call. The germline gives CDR1 SGHRS, CDR2 YFSETQ. V was pared by 0 bases and J by 2 bases, with 9 bases between. The CDR3 runs to 15 residues. The CDR3 DNA reads TGCGCCAGCAGCTTGGATCAGAACCCTGGAAACACCATATATTTT. The encoded protein is CASSLDQNPGNTIYF. The complete variable domain, with remaining parts taken from reference TRBV5-1 and TRBJ1-3, reads KAGVTQTPRYLIKTRGQQVTLSCSPISGHRSVSWYQQTPGQGLQFLFEYFSETQRNKGNFPGRFSGRQFSNSRSEMNVSTLELGDSALYLCASSLDQNPGNTIYFGEGSWLTVV.

The J gene is TRBJ1-1, the V gene TRBV9, with a possible D match to TRBD1 (5 bases). V lost 0 bases, J lost 11 bases, and 14 bases lay in between. Germline V gives CDR1 SGDLS, CDR2 YYNGEE. The CDR3 is 13 amino acids. CDR3 DNA sequence: TGTGCCAGCAGCGTAGACGAAGGCAGGGCGGCTTTCTTT. Its translation: CASSVDEGRAAFF.

V gene TRBV30 combines with J gene TRBJ1-6, with D possibly matching TRBD1 (6 bases). The CDR3 consists of 14 residues. V was shortened by 0 bases and J by 4 bases, with 7 bases between the two germline ends. Germline V gene lookup returns CDR1 GTSNPN and CDR2 SVGIG (reference sequence). The CDR3 spells CAWSVQGYNSPLHF. The CDR3 DNA reads TGTGCCTGGAGTGTGCAGGGGTATAATTCACCCCTCCACTTT. The variable domain in full, completed from reference TRBV30 and TRBJ1-6, reads SQTIHQWPATLVQPVGSPLSLECTVEGTSNPNLYWYRQAAGRGLQLLFYSVGIGQISSEVPQNLSASRPQDRQFILSSKKLLLSDSGFYLCAWSVQGYNSPLHFGNGTRLTVT.

Turning to this clone: This specimen includes other DNA sequences encoding the same CDR3. This chain links TRBV10-3 with TRBJ1-6; D ambiguous. Germline assignment: CDR1 ENHRY and CDR2 SYGVKD. The CDR3 consists of 16 residues. V was shortened by 0 bases and J by 0 bases, with 6 bases between the two germline ends. CDR3: CAISESRSSYNSPLHF. Written as DNA, the CDR3 is TGTGCCATCAGTGAGTCACGGAGCTCCTATAATTCACCCCTCCACTTT.

This chain uses TRBV7-2 with TRBJ1-1; tentative D call: TRBD1 (5 bases). CDR1 is SGHTA and CDR2 is FQGNSA in the germline V gene. The CDR3 runs to 14 residues. The V end was cut by 5 bases, the J end by 1 base, with 11 bases between. CDR3 residues: CASSLSGGNTEAFF. The CDR3 region has the DNA TGTGCCAGCAGCCTCTCGGGGGGGAACACTGAAGCTTTCTTT.

The count of this clone is one. The J gene is TRBJ2-1, the V gene TRBV25-1; no clear D gene. The CDR3 sequence is 15 residues long. The germline V gene encodes CDR1 MGHDK and CDR2 SYGVNS. The V end was cut by 3 bases, the J end by 6 bases, with 15 bases between. CDR3 amino acids: CASSESVGSVNEQFF. CDR3 coding DNA: TGTGCCAGCAGTGAGAGTGTCGGGTCGGTCAATGAGCAGTTCTTC.

The rearrangement joins TRBV18 to TRBJ2-7; 12 nucleotides match TRBD2. This CDR3 contains 16 residues. CDR1 and CDR2 (germline): KGHSH, LQKENI. Unmatched junction bases numbered 6, after V lost 4 bases and J lost 2 bases. This CDR3 is CASSQLAGGPPYEQYF. CDR3 bases: TGTGCCAGCTCACAGCTAGCGGGAGGGCCCCCCTACGAGCAGTACTTC.

This sequence joins TRBV11-2 and TRBJ2-1; TRBD2 is a possible D gene (6 bases). The CDR3 has 16 amino acids. V was trimmed by 3 bases and J by 5 bases, leaving 17 bases between them. In germline, CDR1 is SGHAT, CDR2 FQNNGV. CDR3 amino acids: CASSFGTPKSHNEQFF. The CDR3 bases are TGTGCCAGCAGCTTCGGGACTCCGAAAAGCCACAATGAGCAGTTCTTC.

This rearrangement joins TRBV30 to TRBJ1-1, with D tentatively TRBD1 (5 bases). The CDR3 extends over 12 amino acids. The germline CDR1 and CDR2 sequences are GTSNPN and SVGIG (reference sequence). In DNA, the CDR3 is TGTGCTCGGGGGGACCCGAACACTGAAGCTTTCTTT. Amino acid sequence: CARGDPNTEAFF.